A selection of T cell receptor beta chains follows, all from one sample in a study of T cells in Graves' hyperthyroidism and ophthalmopathy. TCRdb analysed the multiplex PCR reads with MiXCR anew, one entry per CDR3 protein. Of more than 550,000 distinct CDR3 sequences listed, around 20% are singletons. The source material was blood. These receptors all stem from a woman between 45 and 65 years old with Graves' hyperthyroidism that later progressed to Graves' ophthalmopathy. Each CDR3 is given with its conserved first and last residue. Fields, in order: D gene, clone size, V gene, J gene, CDR3 protein, CDR3 DNA. A D gene is named only where the DNA matches it firmly. The size entry is marked missing in some rows and otherwise reads once, few, many or a size class.

D: -
size: -
V: TRBV28
J: TRBJ1-5
CDR3: CASRPEGNQPQHF
DNA: TGTGCCAGCAGGCCAGAGGGGAATCAGCCCCAGCATTTT

D: TRBD1
size: -
V: TRBV7-6
J: TRBJ2-3
CDR3: CASSLVARQGPDTQYF
DNA: TGTGCCAGCAGCTTAGTTGCCCGACAGGGTCCAGATACGCAGTATTTT

D: -
size: many
V: TRBV30
J: TRBJ2-1
CDR3: CAWRGPLGYYNEQFF
DNA: TGTGCCTGGCGTGGACCCTTGGGCTACTACAATGAGCAGTTCTTC

D: -
size: many
V: TRBV7-3
J: TRBJ2-3
CDR3: CASSSSSDTQYF
DNA: TGTGCCAGCAGCTCCAGTTCAGATACGCAGTATTTT

D: TRBD1
size: -
V: TRBV29-1
J: TRBJ1-6
CDR3: CSVRTGTGRYSPLHF
DNA: TGCAGCGTTCGAACCGGGACAGGGAGATATTCACCCCTCCACTTT

D: -
size: -
V: TRBV10-1
J: TRBJ1-6
CDR3: CASSEGDSPLHF
DNA: TGCGCCAGCAGTGAGGGGGATTCACCCCTCCACTTT

D: -
size: -
V: TRBV5-1
J: TRBJ2-7
CDR3: CASSLESGTSYEQYF
DNA: TGCGCCAGCAGCTTGGAGTCAGGGACCTCCTACGAGCAGTACTTC

D: TRBD1
size: -
V: TRBV6-1
J: TRBJ1-3
CDR3: CASSDRTGPTGNTIYF
DNA: TGTGCCAGCAGCGACAGGACAGGACCAACTGGAAACACCATATATTTT

D: TRBD2
size: few
V: TRBV5-6
J: TRBJ2-3
CDR3: CASSFPRGADTQYF
DNA: TGTGCCAGCAGCTTCCCCCGGGGGGCAGATACGCAGTATTTT

D: -
size: few
V: TRBV29-1
J: TRBJ2-6
CDR3: CSIFDGGANVLTF
DNA: TGCAGCATTTTCGACGGTGGGGCCAACGTCCTGACTTTC

D: -
size: many
V: TRBV12-3/TRBV12-4
J: TRBJ1-6
CDR3: CASSGAGRDNSPLHF
DNA: TGTGCCAGCAGTGGGGCGGGACGGGATAATTCACCCCTCCACTTT

D: -
size: -
V: TRBV19
J: TRBJ2-7
CDR3: CASSVRVFTYEQYF
DNA: TGTGCCAGTAGTGTTAGGGTGTTTACCTACGAGCAGTACTTC

D: TRBD2
size: few
V: TRBV10-3
J: TRBJ2-3
CDR3: CAISASGGMQYF
DNA: TGTGCCATCAGTGCTAGCGGGGGTATGCAGTATTTT

D: TRBD1
size: -
V: TRBV7-9
J: TRBJ1-5
CDR3: CASSWTGVDQPQHF
DNA: TGTGCCAGCAGCTGGACAGGGGTCGATCAGCCCCAGCATTTT

D: TRBD1
size: few
V: TRBV7-9
J: TRBJ2-1
CDR3: CASSVRDRGWDEQFF
DNA: TGTGCCAGCAGCGTCCGGGACAGGGGATGGGATGAGCAGTTCTTC

D: -
size: -
V: TRBV2
J: TRBJ1-6
CDR3: CASSKDSGTGLTYNSPLHF
DNA: TGTGCCAGCAGTAAAGACTCCGGAACAGGGTTAACCTATAATTCACCCCTCCACTTT

D: TRBD1
size: many
V: TRBV12-5
J: TRBJ1-1
CDR3: CASGWDSHTEAFF
DNA: TGTGCTAGTGGTTGGGACAGTCACACTGAAGCTTTCTTT

D: -
size: many
V: TRBV30
J: TRBJ2-3
CDR3: CAWSSGVSTDTQYF
DNA: TGTGCCTGGAGTTCAGGAGTGAGCACAGATACGCAGTATTTT

D: -
size: -
V: TRBV20-1
J: TRBJ1-5
CDR3: CSARPRGRNGNQPQHF
DNA: TGCAGTGCCCGCCCCCGGGGGCGGAATGGTAATCAGCCCCAGCATTTT

D: -
size: many
V: TRBV11-2
J: TRBJ1-1
CDR3: CASSDFLQGEAFF
DNA: TGTGCCAGCAGCGACTTCCTCCAGGGCGAAGCTTTCTTT

D: -
size: -
V: TRBV6-5
J: TRBJ2-7
CDR3: CASSYSGSEQYF
DNA: TGTGCCAGCAGTTACTCGGGTTCCGAGCAGTACTTC

D: -
size: few
V: TRBV5-1
J: TRBJ1-2
CDR3: CASSVSGQQHYGYTF
DNA: TGCGCCAGCAGCGTATCGGGACAACAGCACTATGGCTACACCTTC

D: -
size: many
V: TRBV30
J: TRBJ1-2
CDR3: CAFRGRGANYGYTF
DNA: TGTGCCTTTAGGGGAAGGGGGGCTAACTATGGCTACACCTTC

D: TRBD1
size: many
V: TRBV6-1
J: TRBJ2-4
CDR3: CASRNGQGRAKNIQYF
DNA: TGTGCCAGCAGGAACGGACAGGGGAGGGCCAAAAACATTCAGTACTTC

D: -
size: many
V: TRBV18
J: TRBJ2-1
CDR3: CASSWGQTYNEQFF
DNA: TGTGCCAGCTCATGGGGCCAAACTTACAATGAGCAGTTCTTC

D: -
size: -
V: TRBV3-1
J: TRBJ2-5
CDR3: CASSQGQGLQETQYF
DNA: TGTGCCAGCAGCCAAGGCCAGGGCTTACAAGAGACCCAGTACTTC

D: TRBD2
size: many
V: TRBV20-1
J: TRBJ2-1
CDR3: CSPVAGTEQFF
DNA: TGCAGTCCAGTAGCGGGGACGGAGCAGTTCTTC

D: -
size: many
V: TRBV13
J: TRBJ2-5
CDR3: CASSPNLGAQETQYF
DNA: TGTGCCAGCAGCCCTAACCTCGGGGCCCAAGAGACCCAGTACTTC

D: -
size: many
V: TRBV20-1
J: TRBJ1-4
CDR3: CSARDGVRYNEKLFF
DNA: TGCAGTGCTAGAGATGGCGTTAGATATAATGAAAAACTGTTTTTT

D: -
size: many
V: TRBV3-1
J: TRBJ2-3
CDR3: CASSQEGTGRSTQYF
DNA: TGTGCCAGCAGCCAAGAGGGGACGGGGAGGAGTACGCAGTATTTT

D: -
size: -
V: TRBV11-2
J: TRBJ1-2
CDR3: CASSPNAGSGYTF
DNA: TGTGCCAGCAGCCCAAATGCAGGGAGTGGCTACACCTTC

D: TRBD2
size: few
V: TRBV5-1
J: TRBJ2-2
CDR3: CASSLLAGGHLNTGELFF
DNA: TGCGCCAGCAGCTTACTAGCGGGGGGACACCTGAACACCGGGGAGCTGTTTTTT

D: -
size: few
V: TRBV6-5
J: TRBJ2-7
CDR3: CASSYSMWTSYEQYF
DNA: TGTGCCAGCAGTTACTCGATGTGGACCTCCTACGAGCAGTACTTC

D: -
size: -
V: TRBV6-1
J: TRBJ2-1
CDR3: CASSEKRISYNEQFF
DNA: TGTGCCAGCAGTGAAAAGCGGATCTCCTACAATGAGCAGTTCTTC

D: TRBD1
size: many
V: TRBV10-3
J: TRBJ2-5
CDR3: CAISELDREETQYF
DNA: TGTGCCATCAGTGAATTAGACAGGGAAGAGACCCAGTACTTC